What follows is one TCR beta chain and its context. Its target antigen remains unknown. No clone much larger than this one lies a single base away; base qualities are absent. Including the terminal cysteine and phenylalanine, the CDR3 comprises 17 residues. Of the read, only the CDR3 DNA is kept; its 51 bases are in frame from base 1. The junction shows trimming of 1 base on V and 0 bases on J, plus 10 bases between the germline ends. For CDR1 and CDR2, the germline V gene lists SGHTA and FQGNSA. These data come from a study of human T cells and chemical hapten exposure (dated by TCRdb to the early 2020s). Regarding the research as a whole: For sensitization, 2% DPC in acetone was applied to a roughly 2 cm by roughly 2 cm area of upper inner arm skin. Most of the patients in the cohort were female, and the cohort covered alopecia areata with under or over 50% scalp involvement, alopecia totalis and alopecia universalis. Patch testing was done on the upper back using Finn chambers containing 0.01% DPC, and results were scored after 6 days according to International Contact Dermatitis Research Group standards. Patients additionally received weekly therapeutic DPC doses to the scalp throughout the approximately 24-week study period. The study tracked peripheral blood TCR repertoire changes in vivo during primary and secondary sensitization to the hapten diphenylcyclopropenone (DPC) in alopecia patients. Libraries were combined into a pool for sequencing, and differences in TCR yield between samples came mainly from small differences in library volumes within the pool. Patient blood was sampled pre-sensitization (week 0) and at 2, 6 and about 24 weeks after DPC sensitization. Blood for TCR sequencing was provided by twenty-nine alopecia patients at one to four time points (pre-sensitization, 2, 6 and 24 weeks).

The time point label, read with the paper, signifies: patch test 1, 2 weeks after DPC sensitization. In light of the paper, this sample's treatment or condition label describes: therapeutic diphenylcyclopropenone sensitization with weekly scalp DPC. Blood at each patch-test visit was drawn before the patch test was applied. Patients were eligible if aged 18 to 70, diagnosed with alopecia and judged suitable for DPC therapy, and pregnant patients were excluded. Total RNA was extracted from unfractionated whole blood that had been collected in Tempus Blood RNA tubes. The method was RACE. Sequencing took place on a NextSeq 500. During library preparation, unique molecular identifiers were attached to individual cDNA molecules so that TCRs could be counted quantitatively and reproducibly. From each blood RNA sample, both TCR alpha and TCR beta chains were sequenced. In the original analysis: Samples had a median of approximately 93,000 TCRs, with a range from about 23,224 to 700,000. The Decombinator software suite was used to annotate V, J and CDR3 in the TCR reads. Every sample was subsampled to the same number of TCRs (28,000) for the PS versus PT1 abundance plots. Expanded TCRs were defined as absent before sensitization and observed at least eight times at the 2-week time point. The public reads were quality trimmed at Q25 with fastp and then assembled into clones with MiXCR by TCRdb, keeping productive beta chains. Duplicate CDR3 protein sequences are folded into a single record with the most common DNA and genes. The V and J calls were determined by TCRdb, not by the authors. Recorded for this sample are some 350,000 distinct CDR3 sequences; approximately 6.3% of them occurred a single time. Of the sample, roughly 8% falls within the top ten clones.

Overall results and qualifications from the work: All patients had alopecia, a presumed autoimmune disease, so their immune response might differ from that of healthy individuals. DPC sensitization did not change how many TCRs were above 1 in 1000 frequency, and no evidence was found of alterations in global repertoire structure. Repeated subsampling changed both the strength of the expansion versus patch-test correlation and the threshold at which that correlation became significant. Compared with pre-sensitization or healthy control sets, expanded TCRs formed significantly more large CDR3 similarity clusters, which is consistent with antigen-driven responses. A positive correlation was found between the number of PT1 expanded TCRs and patch test score, with significance reached at thresholds 8, 16 and 32 but not 4.

The sequence derives from a woman under 30 with alopecia areata. Some clones in this sample may be carry-over from other donors' samples. The source was whole blood, collected in connection with sensitization to the hapten diphenylcyclopropenone (DPC). This receptor chain uses TRBV7-2 and TRBJ1-6; the D gene is not confidently resolved. The CDR3 protein is CASSLGSVRSYNSPLHF. The nucleotide sequence is given as TGTGCCAGCAGCTTAGGGTCAGTTCGCTCCTATAATTCACCCCTCCACTTT.